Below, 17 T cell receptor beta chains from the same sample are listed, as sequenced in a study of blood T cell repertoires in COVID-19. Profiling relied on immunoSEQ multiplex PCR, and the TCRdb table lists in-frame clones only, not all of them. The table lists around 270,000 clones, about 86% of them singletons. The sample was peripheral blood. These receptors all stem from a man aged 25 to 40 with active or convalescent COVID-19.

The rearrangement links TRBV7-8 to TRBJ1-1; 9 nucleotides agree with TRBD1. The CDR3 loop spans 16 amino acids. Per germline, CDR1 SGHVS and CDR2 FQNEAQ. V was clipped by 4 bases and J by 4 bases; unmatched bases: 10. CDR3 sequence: CASSSNRGPGSTEAFF. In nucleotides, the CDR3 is TGTGCCAGCAGCTCTAACAGGGGGCCCGGTTCCACTGAAGCTTTCTTT.

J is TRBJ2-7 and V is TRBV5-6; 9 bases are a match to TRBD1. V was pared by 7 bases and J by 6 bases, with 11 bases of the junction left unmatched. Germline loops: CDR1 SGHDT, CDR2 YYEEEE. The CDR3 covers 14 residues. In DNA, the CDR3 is TGTGCCAGCGAACCAGGGACAGGGTTTTCCGAGCAGTACTTC. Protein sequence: CASEPGTGFSEQYF.

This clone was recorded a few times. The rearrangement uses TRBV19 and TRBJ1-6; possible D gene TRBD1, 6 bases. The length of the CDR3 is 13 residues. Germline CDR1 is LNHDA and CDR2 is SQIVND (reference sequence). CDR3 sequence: CATTRTENSPLHF. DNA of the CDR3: TGTGCTACGACGAGGACAGAGAATTCACCCCTCCACTTT. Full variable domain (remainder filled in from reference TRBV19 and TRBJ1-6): DGGITQSPKYLFRKEGQNVTLSCEQNLNHDAMYWYRQDPGQGLRLIYYSQIVNDFQKGDIAEGYSVSREKKESFPLTVTSAQKNPTAFYLCATTRTENSPLHFGNGTRLTVT.

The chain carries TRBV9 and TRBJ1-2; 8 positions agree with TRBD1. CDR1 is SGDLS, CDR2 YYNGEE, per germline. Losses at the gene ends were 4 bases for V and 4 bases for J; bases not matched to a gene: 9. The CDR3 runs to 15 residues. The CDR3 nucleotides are TGTGCCAGCAGCCACCAAAAAACAGGGGGCTATGGCTACACCTTC. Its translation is CASSHQKTGGYGYTF.

This chain's CDR3 is CASRYSGAYGYTF. CDR3 in DNA: TGTGCCAGCAGGTACTCAGGGGCCTATGGCTACACCTTC. The chain combines TRBV28 with TRBJ1-2, with a weak D call TRBD1 (6 bases). The CDR3 extends over 13 amino acids. Trimming stripped 6 bases from V and 4 bases from J, with 12 bases between. In germline, CDR1 is MDHEN, CDR2 SYDVKM.

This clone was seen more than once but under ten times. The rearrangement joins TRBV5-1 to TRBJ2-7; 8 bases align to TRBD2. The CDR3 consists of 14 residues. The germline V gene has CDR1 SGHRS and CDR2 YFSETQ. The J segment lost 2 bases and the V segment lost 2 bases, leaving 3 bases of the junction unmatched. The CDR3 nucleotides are TGCGCCAGCAGCTTCGGAGCGGGGGCCTACGAGCAGTACTTC. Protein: CASSFGAGAYEQYF.

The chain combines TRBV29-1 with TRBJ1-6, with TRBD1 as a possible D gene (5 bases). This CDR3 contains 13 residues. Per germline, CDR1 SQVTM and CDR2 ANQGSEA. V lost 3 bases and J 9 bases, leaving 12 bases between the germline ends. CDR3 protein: CSVESGRGSPLHF. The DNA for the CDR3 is TGCAGCGTTGAGTCAGGGCGAGGTTCACCCCTCCACTTT.

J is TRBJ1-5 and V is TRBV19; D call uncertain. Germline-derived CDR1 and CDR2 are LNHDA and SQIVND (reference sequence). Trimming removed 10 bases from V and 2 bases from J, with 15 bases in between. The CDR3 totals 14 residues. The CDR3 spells CATETLGGNQPQHF. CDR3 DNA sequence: TGTGCCACCGAGACGTTAGGAGGCAATCAGCCCCAGCATTTT.

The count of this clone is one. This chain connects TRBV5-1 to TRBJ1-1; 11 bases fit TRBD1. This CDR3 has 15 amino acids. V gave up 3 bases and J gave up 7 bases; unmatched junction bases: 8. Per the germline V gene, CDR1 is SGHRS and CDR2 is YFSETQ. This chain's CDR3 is CASSSRTGGLDEAFF. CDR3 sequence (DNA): TGCGCCAGCAGCTCACGGACAGGGGGCTTAGATGAAGCTTTCTTT.

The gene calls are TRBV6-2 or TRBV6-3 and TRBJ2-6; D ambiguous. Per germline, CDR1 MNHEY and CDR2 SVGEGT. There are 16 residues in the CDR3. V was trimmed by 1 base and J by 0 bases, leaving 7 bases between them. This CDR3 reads CASSYYAVSGANVLTF. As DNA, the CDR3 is TGTGCCAGCAGTTACTACGCAGTCTCTGGGGCCAACGTCCTGACTTTC.

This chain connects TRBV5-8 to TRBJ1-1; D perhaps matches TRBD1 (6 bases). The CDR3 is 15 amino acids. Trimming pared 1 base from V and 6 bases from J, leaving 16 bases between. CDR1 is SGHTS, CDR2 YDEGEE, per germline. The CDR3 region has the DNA TGTGCCAGCAGCTTGACATCTACGGACAGACCTGAAGCTTTCTTT. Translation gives CASSLTSTDRPEAFF.

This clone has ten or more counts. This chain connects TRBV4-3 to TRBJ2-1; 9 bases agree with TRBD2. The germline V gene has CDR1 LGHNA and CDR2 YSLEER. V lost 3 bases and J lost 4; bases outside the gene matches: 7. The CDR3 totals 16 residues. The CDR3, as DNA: TGCGCCAGCAGCCAGGGCTTAGCGGGGGATTACAATGAGCAGTTCTTC. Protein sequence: CASSQGLAGDYNEQFF.

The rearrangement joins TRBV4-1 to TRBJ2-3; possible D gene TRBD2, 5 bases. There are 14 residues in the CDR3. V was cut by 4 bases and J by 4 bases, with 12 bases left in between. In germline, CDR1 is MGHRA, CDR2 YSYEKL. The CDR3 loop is CASSPLDGADTQYF. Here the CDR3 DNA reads TGCGCCAGCAGCCCGCTAGACGGGGCAGATACGCAGTATTTT.

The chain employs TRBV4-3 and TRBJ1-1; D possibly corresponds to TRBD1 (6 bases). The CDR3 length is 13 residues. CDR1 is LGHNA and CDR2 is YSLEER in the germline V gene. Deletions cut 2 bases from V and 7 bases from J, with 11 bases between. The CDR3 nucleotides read TGCGCCAGCAGCCAACAACAGGGCCATGAAGCTTTCTTT. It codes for CASSQQQGHEAFF.

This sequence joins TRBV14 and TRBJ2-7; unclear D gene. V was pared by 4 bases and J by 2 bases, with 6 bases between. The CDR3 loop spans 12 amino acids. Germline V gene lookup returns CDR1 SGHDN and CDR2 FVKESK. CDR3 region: CASSRVAYEQYF. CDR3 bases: TGTGCCAGCAGCCGAGTAGCCTACGAGCAGTACTTC.

CDR3 nucleotides: TGTGCCAGCAGTCCGCGTCCGAGCGTGAACACTGAAGCTTTCTTT. This translates into CASSPRPSVNTEAFF. This chain joins TRBV27 and TRBJ1-1; no reliable D call. The CDR3 is 15 amino acids. The germline V and J ends were trimmed by 5 bases and 0 bases, with 13 bases remaining between them. CDR1 is MNHEY and CDR2 is SMNVEV in the germline V gene (reference sequence).

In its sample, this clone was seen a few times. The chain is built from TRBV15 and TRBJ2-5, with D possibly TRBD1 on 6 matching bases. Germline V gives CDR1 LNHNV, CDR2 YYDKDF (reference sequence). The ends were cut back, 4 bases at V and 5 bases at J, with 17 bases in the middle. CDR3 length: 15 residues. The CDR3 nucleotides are TGTGCCACCAGCATGAGAGGGGGATCTTCGGAGACCCAGTACTTC. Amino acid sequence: CATSMRGGSSETQYF.